The clone carrying this TCR beta chain appeared many times. Its antigen remains unknown. The entry originates in a study of T cell repertoires in cytomegalovirus infection. Study outcomes and limitations: Public TCR beta family frequency separated CMV-and-HLA carriers, including in an independent cohort.

TCRdb reprocessed the reads via MiXCR and lists one record per CDR3 protein. The table has approximately 1,000,000 distinct CDR3 sequences, around 32% seen once. The CDR3 has 14 residues. J was trimmed by 3 bases and V by 5 bases; bases with no gene match: 3. CDR1 and CDR2 (germline): SGHVS, FNYEAQ. This sequence originates from a human donor in good health (CMV status not recorded). Some clones in this sample may be carry-over from other donors' samples. The chain uses TRBV7-6 and TRBJ2-1, with 8 bases fitting TRBD2. The sample in question was cultured CD8+ T cells from PBMCs, obtained from culture after CMV antigen stimulation. CDR3 loop: CASSPGGLYNEQFF. CDR3 bases: TGTGCCAGCAGCCCGGGGGGGCTCTACAATGAGCAGTTCTTC.